This record covers a single T cell receptor beta chain. Germline CDR1 is LNHDA and CDR2 is SQIVND (reference sequence). This CDR3 comprises 14 residues. With 8 bases clipped from V and 3 bases from J, the junction kept 4 bases outside the gene matches. The sample originates from a study of T cells in Graves' hyperthyroidism and ophthalmopathy. From approximately 9.3 ml of fresh peripheral blood, PBMCs were isolated. The TCR beta CDR3 regions underwent amplification using RNA transcripts as the source. Initially, a first-round RT-PCR of the TCR CDR3 employed the HTBI primer set. Using its own MiXCR run on the multiplex PCR reads, TCRdb lists one record per CDR3 protein. The repertoire holds just under 750,000 distinct CDR3 sequences, with around 40% as singletons.

This TCR was recovered from a middle-aged woman with Graves' hyperthyroidism. The sequenced material came from blood. The V gene is TRBV19, the J gene TRBJ2-7; 13 nucleotides line up with TRBD2. The CDR3 loop is CASRLAGGYYEQYF. The DNA of the CDR3 is TGTGCCAGTCGACTAGCGGGGGGCTACTACGAGCAGTACTTC.